These 29 T cell receptor beta chains originate from one sample sequenced in a study of blood T cell repertoires in COVID-19. Data came from immunoSEQ multiplex PCR; TCRdb stores just in-frame clones and leaves some out. This repertoire shows over 450,000 clones, roughly 91% found once; its top ten account for around 7.8%. Sequenced input: peripheral blood. The source of these receptors is a woman aged 45-60 years with COVID-19, enrolled during active disease.

The chain has TRBV7-3 and TRBJ2-4; possibly TRBD2 for D (5 bases). The CDR3 is 13 amino acids. V shed 5 bases and J shed 6 bases, with 11 bases lying between them. Germline CDR1 SGHTA, CDR2 FQGTGA. The CDR3 DNA follows: TGTGCCAGCAGCCGCGGGCCTTCAAACATTCAGTACTTC. It codes for CASSRGPSNIQYF.

This rearrangement joins TRBV12-3 or TRBV12-4 to TRBJ1-2; D might be TRBD1 (5 bases). CDR3 size: 13 residues. Trimming left V 0 bases short and J 6 bases short, with 8 bases between. The CDR3 nucleotides are TGTGCCAGCAGTTTAGCAGGGGTTGATGGCTACACCTTC. Translated, it gives CASSLAGVDGYTF.

This chain joins TRBV6-1 and TRBJ1-4, with 7 positions matching TRBD1. The CDR3 is made up of 14 amino acids. The germline V gene encodes CDR1 MNHNS and CDR2 SASEGT. The J segment lost 6 bases and the V segment lost 2 bases, leaving 3 bases of the junction unmatched. CDR3 sequence: CASSESGTDEKLFF. CDR3 sequence (DNA): TGTGCCAGCAGTGAATCGGGGACAGATGAAAAACTGTTTTTT.

V usage is TRBV2 and J usage is TRBJ1-5; D uncertain. CDR1 and CDR2 from the germline V gene are SNHLY and FYNNEI. The CDR3 has 15 amino acids. V shed 2 bases and J shed 2 bases, with 10 bases lying between them. Here the CDR3 reads CASSEYADRNQPQHF. CDR3 bases: TGTGCCAGCAGTGAATACGCGGATCGCAATCAGCCCCAGCATTTT.

Here the CDR3 DNA reads TGTGCCAGCAGCTTAGGTTCGAGCGGGGGCCTCACCGGGGAGCTGTTTTTT. As protein: CASSLGSSGGLTGELFF. This chain joins TRBV7-3 and TRBJ2-2, with TRBD2 identical over 8 bases. The J segment lost 4 bases and the V segment lost 2 bases, leaving 9 bases of the junction unmatched. The length of the CDR3 is 17 residues. Germline V lookup: CDR1 SGHTA, CDR2 FQGTGA.

The CDR3 DNA is TGTGCCAGTAGCACGGACAGGGGGAACACCGGGGAGCTGTTTTTT. It specifies CASSTDRGNTGELFF. The gene calls are TRBV19 and TRBJ2-2; 9 bases match TRBD1. This CDR3 is built from 15 residues. CDR1 and CDR2 (germline): LNHDA, SQIVND (reference sequence). Trimming took 6 bases from V and 1 from J; bases not matched to a gene: 3.

CDR3 amino acids: CASSPSGGTDTQYF. The CDR3 nucleotides are TGTGCCAGCAGCCCTTCGGGGGGGACAGATACGCAGTATTTT. The chain links TRBV7-3 to TRBJ2-3, with 8 bases identical to TRBD2. Trimming removed 5 bases from V and 3 bases from J; junction bases left unmatched: 4. CDR3 length: 14 amino acids. Germline CDR1 and CDR2: SGHTA and FQGTGA.

This clone was detected a few times. The chain has TRBV27 and TRBJ2-7, with TRBD1 matching 7 bases. CDR3 length equals 14 residues. Trimming took 2 bases from V and 4 from J; bases not matched to a gene: 5. Germline V gene sequence: CDR1 MNHEY, CDR2 SMNVEV (reference sequence). The CDR3 DNA reads TGTGCCAGCAGTTTACGGGACAGAAGATACGAGCAGTACTTC. Its protein is CASSLRDRRYEQYF.

CDR3 protein: CASSLSEGSNEQFF. In DNA, the CDR3 is TGTGCCAGCAGCCTCTCGGAGGGTTCGAATGAGCAGTTCTTC. The chain carries TRBV6-5 and TRBJ2-1; the D gene is possibly TRBD2 (6 bases). Germline assignment: CDR1 MNHEY and CDR2 SVGAGI. V shed 6 bases and J shed 7 bases, with 16 bases lying between them. CDR3 length equals 14 residues.

The gene calls are TRBV3-1 (or the pseudogene TRBV3-2) and TRBJ2-1, with 7 bases identical to TRBD2. This CDR3 comprises 12 residues. V shed 8 bases, J shed 9 bases, and the junction held 7 bases outside the gene matches. Germline CDR1 is LGHDT and CDR2 is YNNKEL (reference sequence). In DNA, the CDR3 is TGTGCCAGCGGGGTAACTAGCGCTGAGCAGTTCTTC. Translation gives CASGVTSAEQFF.

The gene calls are TRBV2 and TRBJ2-1; D not resolved. V was cut by 7 bases and J by 15 bases, with 10 bases left in between. The CDR3 is 9 amino acids. The germline gives CDR1 SNHLY, CDR2 FYNNEI. The chain's CDR3 is CASIPNLFF. The CDR3 DNA sequence: TGTGCCAGCATTCCGAACTTGTTCTTC. Full variable domain (remainder filled in from reference TRBV2 and TRBJ2-1): EPEVTQTPSHQVTQMGQEVILRCVPISNHLYFYWYRQILGQKVEFLVSFYNNEISEKSEIFDDQFSVERPDGSNFTLKIRSTKLEDSAMYFCASIPNLFFGPGTRLTVL.

The chain combines TRBV7-9 with TRBJ2-7; perhaps TRBD1 as D (6 bases). This CDR3 has 14 amino acids. Germline V gene sequence: CDR1 SEHNR, CDR2 FQNEAQ (reference sequence). V gave up 5 bases and J gave up 2 bases, with 13 bases separating them. CDR3 region: CASSPRAGAYEQYF. DNA of the CDR3: TGTGCCAGCAGCCCCAGGGCAGGGGCCTACGAGCAGTACTTC.

V gene TRBV19 combines with J gene TRBJ1-2, with a tentative D call TRBD1 (5 bases). The V and J ends lost 7 bases and 3 bases respectively, with 15 bases between them. This CDR3 comprises 14 residues. The germline CDR1 and CDR2 sequences are LNHDA and SQIVND (reference sequence). The CDR3 reads CASTDPGTYYGYTF. CDR3 nucleotide sequence: TGTGCCAGTACCGACCCAGGGACTTACTATGGCTACACCTTC. The full variable domain, rest sourced from reference TRBV19 and TRBJ1-2, is DGGITQSPKYLFRKEGQNVTLSCEQNLNHDAMYWYRQDPGQGLRLIYYSQIVNDFQKGDIAEGYSVSREKKESFPLTVTSAQKNPTAFYLCASTDPGTYYGYTFGSGTRLTVV.

The chain recombines TRBV9 with TRBJ1-1, with D possibly matching TRBD1 (5 bases). The CDR3 loop spans 12 amino acids. The V gene lost 1 base and the J gene lost 4 bases, with 5 bases spanning the gap. CDR1 and CDR2 (germline): SGDLS, YYNGEE. CDR3 sequence (DNA): TGTGCCAGCAGCGTACAGGGCACTGAAGCTTTCTTT. This sequence encodes CASSVQGTEAFF.

The rearrangement uses TRBV7-2 and TRBJ2-1; TRBD1 is a possible D gene (6 bases). The germline V and J ends were trimmed by 5 bases and 6 bases, with 11 bases remaining between them. Germline CDR1 SGHTA, CDR2 FQGNSA. This CDR3 has 13 amino acids. The CDR3 is CASSPGAVNEQFF. CDR3 nucleotides: TGTGCCAGCAGCCCAGGGGCGGTCAATGAGCAGTTCTTC.

The gene calls are TRBV5-5 and TRBJ1-1, with D tentatively TRBD1 (5 bases). This CDR3 comprises 14 residues. V lost 4 bases, J lost 10 bases, and 20 bases lay in between. The germline V gene encodes CDR1 SGHKS and CDR2 YYEKEE (reference sequence). The CDR3 bases are TGTGCCAGCAGCCCAGAAGGGGCGGACGGTGTAGCTTTCTTT. Protein sequence: CASSPEGADGVAFF.

The V call is TRBV3-1 (or the pseudogene TRBV3-2), the J call TRBJ2-5; D not resolved. The V end was cut by 0 bases, the J end by 4 bases, with 9 bases between. Germline CDR1 is LGHDT and CDR2 is YNNKEL (reference sequence). This CDR3 has 14 amino acids. The CDR3 sequence is CASSQDRSGETQYF. For the CDR3, the DNA is TGTGCCAGCAGCCAAGACAGAAGTGGAGAGACCCAGTACTTC.

The J gene is TRBJ2-7, the V gene TRBV12-3 or TRBV12-4; D is ambiguous. Between the trimmed V and J ends, which lost 5 bases and 9 bases, there was a span of 14 bases. There are 12 residues in the CDR3. The CDR3: CASSHLSTGQYF. CDR3 sequence (DNA): TGTGCCAGCAGTCACCTCTCTACGGGGCAGTACTTC.

The J gene is TRBJ2-7, the V gene TRBV9, with D maybe TRBD1 (5 bases). V was pared by 4 bases and J by 5 bases, with 19 bases between. The CDR3 has 15 residues. Germline V gene data show CDR1 as SGDLS and CDR2 as YYNGEE. The CDR3 sequence is CASSPEGDPGDEQYF. The CDR3 DNA sequence: TGTGCCAGCAGCCCCGAAGGGGATCCCGGTGACGAGCAGTACTTC. Full variable domain (outside the CDR3, taken from reference TRBV9 and TRBJ2-7): DSGVTQTPKHLITATGQRVTLRCSPRSGDLSVYWYQQSLDQGLQFLIQYYNGEERAKGNILERFSAQQFPDLHSELNLSSLELGDSALYFCASSPEGDPGDEQYFGPGTRLTVT.

The chain combines TRBV10-1 with TRBJ1-1, with D unresolved. This CDR3 is 13 amino acids long. Germline V lookup: CDR1 WNHNN, CDR2 SYGVQD (reference sequence). Trimming removed 10 bases at V and 1 base at J, with 13 bases between. The CDR3 here is CATSREANTEAFF. The CDR3 DNA reads TGCGCCACCAGCAGAGAGGCGAACACTGAAGCTTTCTTT.

This clone was recorded only once. The V call is TRBV12-5, the J call TRBJ1-1, with D hard to call. The length of the CDR3 is 13 residues. V was shortened by 0 bases and J by 1 base, with 3 bases between the two germline ends. Germline V CDR1 and CDR2: LGHNT, FRNRAP. The CDR3 is CASGLVRNTEAFF. As DNA, the CDR3 is TGTGCTAGTGGTTTGGTCCGGAACACTGAAGCTTTCTTT.

The chain is built from TRBV18 and TRBJ2-6; 7 bases match TRBD2. This CDR3 contains 17 residues. Germline V gene lookup returns CDR1 KGHSH and CDR2 LQKENI. V lost 3 bases, J lost 0 bases, and 5 bases stayed unmatched. The DNA for the CDR3 is TGTGCCAGCTCACCCTCGGGGGGTTTCTCTGGGGCCAACGTCCTGACTTTC. Residues: CASSPSGGFSGANVLTF. Complete variable domain (other parts from reference TRBV18 and TRBJ2-6): NAGVMQNPRHLVRRRGQEARLRCSPMKGHSHVYWYRQLPEEGLKFMVYLQKENIIDESGMPKERFSAEFPKEGPSILRIQQVVRGDSAAYFCASSPSGGFSGANVLTFGAGSRLTVL.

The J gene is TRBJ1-2, the V gene TRBV28; no definite D call. The V end lost 7 bases, the J end lost 2 bases, and 14 bases lay between the germline ends. The CDR3 length is 14 residues. The germline gives CDR1 MDHEN, CDR2 SYDVKM. DNA of the CDR3: TGTGCCAGCACCCATAGGACGGGAAACTATGGCTACACCTTC. Amino acids: CASTHRTGNYGYTF.

V is TRBV30 and J is TRBJ1-5; TRBD1 is a possible D gene (5 bases). The CDR3 sequence is 14 residues long. Trimming stripped 6 bases from V and 1 base from J, with 13 bases between. Germline CDR1 GTSNPN, CDR2 SVGIG (reference sequence). The CDR3 region is CACSQGRSNQPQHF. CDR3 coding DNA: TGTGCCTGCAGCCAGGGAAGGAGCAATCAGCCCCAGCATTTT.

The chain couples TRBV19 to TRBJ2-6, with a possible D match to TRBD1 (6 bases). From germline, CDR1 is LNHDA and CDR2 SQIVND (reference sequence). The CDR3 contains 15 residues. The V gene lost 4 bases and the J gene lost 4 bases, with 11 bases spanning the gap. In nucleotides, the CDR3 is TGTGCCAGTAGTACGACAGGTGTCGGGGCCAACGTCCTGACTTTC. Its translation: CASSTTGVGANVLTF.

Regarding this clone: This same CDR3 is encoded by further DNA sequences in the sample. J is TRBJ1-3 and V is TRBV3-1 (or the pseudogene TRBV3-2), with unresolved D. CDR1 is LGHDT and CDR2 is YNNKEL in the germline V gene (reference sequence). The CDR3 extends over 12 amino acids. V shed 3 bases and J shed 4 bases, with 4 bases lying between them. Written as DNA, the CDR3 is TGTGCCAGCAGCCAGGCAGGAAACACCATATATTTT. It codes for CASSQAGNTIYF.

The rearrangement uses TRBV5-1 and TRBJ2-1, with 7 bases identical to TRBD2. V lost 4 bases and J lost 4; bases outside the gene matches: 14. The germline CDR1 and CDR2 sequences are SGHRS and YFSETQ. The CDR3 consists of 17 residues. The CDR3 sequence is CASSTTGWTRGYNEQFF. CDR3 sequence (DNA): TGCGCCAGCAGCACCACGGGGTGGACTAGAGGGTACAATGAGCAGTTCTTC.

The V call is TRBV19, the J call TRBJ2-1; D perhaps matches TRBD2 (5 bases). Looked up from germline, CDR1 is LNHDA and CDR2 is SQIVND (reference sequence). The CDR3 length is 17 residues. The V end was cut by 4 bases, the J end by 0 bases, with 16 bases between. In DNA form, the CDR3 reads TGTGCCAGTAGTAAGGGTAGCGACCACAGCTCCTACAATGAGCAGTTCTTC. Residues: CASSKGSDHSSYNEQFF.

The chain links TRBV28 to TRBJ2-1, with 7 bases lining up with TRBD2. Germline V gene data show CDR1 as MDHEN and CDR2 as SYDVKM. The ends lost 6 bases at V and 7 bases at J; junction bases unmatched: 6. The CDR3 consists of 13 residues. CDR3 DNA sequence: TGTGCCAGCAGCACGACTAGCTTAAATGAGCAGTTCTTC. Its translation is CASSTTSLNEQFF.